This T cell receptor (beta chain) was profiled in a study of vaccination effects on CD4 cells after COVID-19. V was trimmed by 0 bases and J by 0 bases, leaving 8 bases between them. There are 16 residues in the CDR3. Germline lookup yields CDR1 LNHNV and CDR2 YYDKDF (reference sequence). In the ViraFEST assay, antigen-specific CD4+ clonotypes were identified by expansion after peptide-pool stimulation. It was after approximately 11 days of culture that CD4+ T cells were isolated. Recipients of the vaccine had no prior SARS-CoV-2 infection and negative nucleocapsid antibodies. Half of the medium was exchanged for IL-2 medium on both days 3 and 7. General study findings and limits: Clones of infection and vaccine origin contracted markedly late after vaccination. Small numbers of convalescent patients limited the study. It also lacked early post-infection timepoints. Healthy vaccinees' vaccine-induced clones included only 1 of 255 that recognized common cold coronaviruses.

In regard to this clone: Its target is unknown.

Sequencing was performed with immunoSEQ multiplex PCR; in TCRdb, only in-frame clones are kept and a portion is missing. The table lists 26,000 or so clones, approximately 72% of them singletons. The chain is built from TRBV15 and TRBJ1-4, with a tentative D call TRBD1 (6 bases). This receptor was identified in a human donor who received a COVID-19 vaccine. The material was CD4+ T cells from PBMCs cultured with SARS-CoV-2 spike peptides, obtained before COVID-19 vaccination. CDR3 in DNA: TGTGCCACCAGCAGAGACAGGGGTTCAACTAATGAAAAACTGTTTTTT. Its protein product is CATSRDRGSTNEKLFF.